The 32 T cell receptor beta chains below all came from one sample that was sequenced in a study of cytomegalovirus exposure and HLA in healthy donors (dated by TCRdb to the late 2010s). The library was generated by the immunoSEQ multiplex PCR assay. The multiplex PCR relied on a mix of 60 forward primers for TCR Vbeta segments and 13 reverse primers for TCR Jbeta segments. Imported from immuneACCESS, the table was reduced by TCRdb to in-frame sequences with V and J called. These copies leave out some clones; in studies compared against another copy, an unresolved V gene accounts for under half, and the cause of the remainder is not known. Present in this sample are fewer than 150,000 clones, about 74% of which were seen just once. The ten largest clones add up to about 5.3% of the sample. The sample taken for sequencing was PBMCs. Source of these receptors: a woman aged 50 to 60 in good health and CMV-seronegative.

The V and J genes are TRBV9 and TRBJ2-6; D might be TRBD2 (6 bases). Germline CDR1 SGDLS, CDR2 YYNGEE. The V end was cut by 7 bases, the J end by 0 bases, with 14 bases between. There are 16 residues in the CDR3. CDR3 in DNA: TGTGCCAGCGGAACTAGCTTGAGCTCTGGGGCCAACGTCCTGACTTTC. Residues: CASGTSLSSGANVLTF.

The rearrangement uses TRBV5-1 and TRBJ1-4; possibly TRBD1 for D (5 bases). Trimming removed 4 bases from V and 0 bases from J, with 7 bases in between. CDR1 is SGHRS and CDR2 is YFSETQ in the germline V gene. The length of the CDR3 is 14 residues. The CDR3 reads CASSPQATNEKLFF. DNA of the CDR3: TGCGCCAGCAGCCCACAGGCAACTAATGAAAAACTGTTTTTT.

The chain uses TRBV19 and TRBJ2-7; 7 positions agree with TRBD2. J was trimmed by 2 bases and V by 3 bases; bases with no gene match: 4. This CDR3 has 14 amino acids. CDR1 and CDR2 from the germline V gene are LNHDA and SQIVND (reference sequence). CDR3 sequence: CASSMGGSAYEQYF. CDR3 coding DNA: TGTGCCAGTAGTATGGGGGGGTCAGCCTACGAGCAGTACTTC.

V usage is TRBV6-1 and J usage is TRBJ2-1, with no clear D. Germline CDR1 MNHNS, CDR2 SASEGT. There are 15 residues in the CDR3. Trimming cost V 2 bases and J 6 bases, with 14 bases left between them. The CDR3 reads CASSETLRASNEQFF. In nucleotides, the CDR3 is TGTGCCAGCAGTGAAACCCTCCGAGCCTCCAATGAGCAGTTCTTC.

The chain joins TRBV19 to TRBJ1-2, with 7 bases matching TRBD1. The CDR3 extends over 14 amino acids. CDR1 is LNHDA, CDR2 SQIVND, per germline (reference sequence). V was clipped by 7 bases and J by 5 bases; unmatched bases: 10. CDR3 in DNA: TGTGCCAGTACGACAGGGAGTACGTATTATGGCTACACCTTC. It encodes CASTTGSTYYGYTF.

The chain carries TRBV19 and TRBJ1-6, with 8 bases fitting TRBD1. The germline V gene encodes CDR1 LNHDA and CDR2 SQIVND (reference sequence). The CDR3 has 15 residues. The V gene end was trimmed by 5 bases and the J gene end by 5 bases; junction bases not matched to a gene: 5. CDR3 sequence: CASSFQTGDNSPLHF. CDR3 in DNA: TGTGCCAGTAGTTTTCAGACAGGGGATAATTCACCCCTCCACTTT.

Written as DNA, the CDR3 is TGCGCCAGCAGCTCACCGACAGGGGCTTTGCCGAACACTGAAGCTTTCTTT. Its translation is CASSSPTGALPNTEAFF. The V call is TRBV5-1, the J call TRBJ1-1, with 8 nucleotides matching TRBD1. In germline, CDR1 is SGHRS, CDR2 YFSETQ. V lost 3 bases, J lost 1 base, and 11 bases stayed unmatched. This CDR3 is 17 amino acids long.

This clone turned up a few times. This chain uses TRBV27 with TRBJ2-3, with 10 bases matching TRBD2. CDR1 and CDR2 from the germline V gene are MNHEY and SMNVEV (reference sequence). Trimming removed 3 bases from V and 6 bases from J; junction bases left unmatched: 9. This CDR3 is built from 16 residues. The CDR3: CASSFTGLAYSDTQYF. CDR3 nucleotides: TGTGCCAGCAGTTTTACGGGACTAGCGTACTCGGATACGCAGTATTTT.

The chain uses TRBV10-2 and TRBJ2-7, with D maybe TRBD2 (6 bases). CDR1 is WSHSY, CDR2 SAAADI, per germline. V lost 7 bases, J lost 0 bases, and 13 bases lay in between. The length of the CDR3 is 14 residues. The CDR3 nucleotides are TGCGCCAGCATAGGGACTTCCAACTCCTACGAGCAGTACTTC. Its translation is CASIGTSNSYEQYF.

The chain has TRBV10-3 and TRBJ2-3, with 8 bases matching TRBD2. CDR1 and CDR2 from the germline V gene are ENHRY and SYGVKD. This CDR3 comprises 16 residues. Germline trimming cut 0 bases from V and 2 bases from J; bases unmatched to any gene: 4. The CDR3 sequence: CAISESPGGNTDTQYF. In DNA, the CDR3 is TGTGCCATCAGTGAGTCTCCGGGGGGGAACACAGATACGCAGTATTTT.

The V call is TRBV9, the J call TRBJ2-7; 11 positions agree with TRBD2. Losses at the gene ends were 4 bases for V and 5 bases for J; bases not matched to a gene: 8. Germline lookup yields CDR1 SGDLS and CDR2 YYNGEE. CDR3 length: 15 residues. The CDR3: CASSTLAGGLDEQYF. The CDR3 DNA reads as TGTGCCAGCAGCACTCTAGCGGGGGGCCTGGACGAGCAGTACTTC. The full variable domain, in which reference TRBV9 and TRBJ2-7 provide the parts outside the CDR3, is DSGVTQTPKHLITATGQRVTLRCSPRSGDLSVYWYQQSLDQGLQFLIQYYNGEERAKGNILERFSAQQFPDLHSELNLSSLELGDSALYFCASSTLAGGLDEQYFGPGTRLTVT.

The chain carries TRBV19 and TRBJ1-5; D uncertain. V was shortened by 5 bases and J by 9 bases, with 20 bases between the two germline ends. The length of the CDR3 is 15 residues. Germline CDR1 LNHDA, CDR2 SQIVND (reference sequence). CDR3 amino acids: CASSFGEAILRPQHF. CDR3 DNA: TGTGCCAGTAGTTTCGGAGAGGCTATCTTACGGCCCCAGCATTTT.

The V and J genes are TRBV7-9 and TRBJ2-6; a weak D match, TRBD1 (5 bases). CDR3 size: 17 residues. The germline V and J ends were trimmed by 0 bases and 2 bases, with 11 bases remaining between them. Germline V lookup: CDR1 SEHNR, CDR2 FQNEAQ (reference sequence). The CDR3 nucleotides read TGTGCCAGCAGCTTAGCAGATGTAGGGGCTGGGGCCAACGTCCTGACTTTC. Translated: CASSLADVGAGANVLTF.

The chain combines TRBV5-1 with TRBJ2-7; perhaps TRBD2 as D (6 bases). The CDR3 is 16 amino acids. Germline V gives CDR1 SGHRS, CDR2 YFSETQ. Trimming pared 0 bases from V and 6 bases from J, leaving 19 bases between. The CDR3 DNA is TGCGCCAGCAGCTTGGCCGAAGGCGGGGTCCCCATCGAGCAGTACTTC. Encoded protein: CASSLAEGGVPIEQYF.

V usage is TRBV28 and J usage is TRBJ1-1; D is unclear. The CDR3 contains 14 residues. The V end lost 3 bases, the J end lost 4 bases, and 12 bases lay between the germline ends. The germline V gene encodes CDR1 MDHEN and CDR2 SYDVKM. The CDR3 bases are TGTGCCAGCAGTTTGGTCCAGGTGACCACTGAAGCTTTCTTT. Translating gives CASSLVQVTTEAFF.

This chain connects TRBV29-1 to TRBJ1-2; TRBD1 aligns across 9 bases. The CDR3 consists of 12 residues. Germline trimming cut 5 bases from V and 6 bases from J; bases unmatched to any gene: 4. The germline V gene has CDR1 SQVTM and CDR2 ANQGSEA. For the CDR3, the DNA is TGCAGCGTTCAGGGGACAGGGCATGGCTACACCTTC. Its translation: CSVQGTGHGYTF.

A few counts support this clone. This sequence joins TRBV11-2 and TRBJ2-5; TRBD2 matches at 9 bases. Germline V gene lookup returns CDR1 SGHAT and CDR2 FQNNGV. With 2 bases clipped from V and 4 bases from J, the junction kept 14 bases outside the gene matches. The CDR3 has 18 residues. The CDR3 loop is CASSLFRPSGNFGETQYF. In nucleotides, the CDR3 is TGTGCCAGCAGCTTATTTCGACCTAGCGGGAACTTCGGAGAGACCCAGTACTTC.

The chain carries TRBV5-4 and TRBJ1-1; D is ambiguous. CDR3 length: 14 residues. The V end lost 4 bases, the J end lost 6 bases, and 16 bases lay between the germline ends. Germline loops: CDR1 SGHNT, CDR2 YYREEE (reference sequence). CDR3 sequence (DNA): TGTGCCAGCAGCCAGGAAGTGAGGGAGGCTGAAGCTTTCTTT. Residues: CASSQEVREAEAFF. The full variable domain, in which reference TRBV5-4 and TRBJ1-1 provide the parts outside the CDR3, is ETGVTQSPTHLIKTRGQQVTLRCSSQSGHNTVSWYQQALGQGPQFIFQYYREEENGRGNFPPRFSGLQFPNYSSELNVNALELDDSALYLCASSQEVREAEAFFGQGTRLTVV.

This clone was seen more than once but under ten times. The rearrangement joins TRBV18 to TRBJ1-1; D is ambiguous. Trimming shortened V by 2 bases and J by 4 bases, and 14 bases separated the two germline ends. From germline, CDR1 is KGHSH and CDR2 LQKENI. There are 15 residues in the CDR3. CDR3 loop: CASSPTSEGRTEAFF. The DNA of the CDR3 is TGTGCCAGCTCACCAACTTCGGAGGGCCGCACTGAAGCTTTCTTT.

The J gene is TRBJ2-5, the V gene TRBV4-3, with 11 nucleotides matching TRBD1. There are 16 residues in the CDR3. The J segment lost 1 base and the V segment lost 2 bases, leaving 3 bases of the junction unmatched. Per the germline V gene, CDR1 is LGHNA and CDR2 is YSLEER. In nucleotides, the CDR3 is TGCGCCAGCAGCCAAACCGGGACAGGGGGCCAAGAGACCCAGTACTTC. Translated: CASSQTGTGGQETQYF.

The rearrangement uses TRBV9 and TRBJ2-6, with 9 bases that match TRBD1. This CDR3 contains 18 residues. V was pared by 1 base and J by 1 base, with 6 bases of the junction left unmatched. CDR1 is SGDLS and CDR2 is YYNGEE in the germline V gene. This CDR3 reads CASSVPGQGGSGANVLTF. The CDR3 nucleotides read TGTGCCAGCAGCGTACCGGGACAGGGAGGGTCTGGGGCCAACGTCCTGACTTTC. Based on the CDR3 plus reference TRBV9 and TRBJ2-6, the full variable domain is DSGVTQTPKHLITATGQRVTLRCSPRSGDLSVYWYQQSLDQGLQFLIQYYNGEERAKGNILERFSAQQFPDLHSELNLSSLELGDSALYFCASSVPGQGGSGANVLTFGAGSRLTVL.

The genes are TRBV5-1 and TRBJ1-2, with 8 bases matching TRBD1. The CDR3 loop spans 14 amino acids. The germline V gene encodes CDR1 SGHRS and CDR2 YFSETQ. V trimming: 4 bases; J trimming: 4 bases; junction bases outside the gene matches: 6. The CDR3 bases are TGCGCCAGCAGCCTGGGACAGGACTTCTATGGCTACACCTTC. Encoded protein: CASSLGQDFYGYTF.

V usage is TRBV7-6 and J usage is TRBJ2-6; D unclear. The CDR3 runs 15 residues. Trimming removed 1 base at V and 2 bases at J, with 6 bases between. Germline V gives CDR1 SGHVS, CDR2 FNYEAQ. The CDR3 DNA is TGTGCCAGCAGCTTAGGTCGGGCTGGGGCCAACGTCCTGACTTTC. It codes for CASSLGRAGANVLTF.

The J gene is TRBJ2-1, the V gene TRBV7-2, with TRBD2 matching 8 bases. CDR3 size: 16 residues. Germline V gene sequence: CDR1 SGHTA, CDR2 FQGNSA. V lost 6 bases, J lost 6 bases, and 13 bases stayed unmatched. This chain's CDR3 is CASRNSQRGGLNEQFF. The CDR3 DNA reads TGTGCCAGCAGAAATAGCCAACGGGGGGGGCTCAATGAGCAGTTCTTC.

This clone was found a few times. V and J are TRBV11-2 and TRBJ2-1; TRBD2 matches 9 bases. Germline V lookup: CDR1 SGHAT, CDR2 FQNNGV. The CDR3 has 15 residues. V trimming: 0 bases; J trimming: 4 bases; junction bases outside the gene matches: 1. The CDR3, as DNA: TGTGCCAGCAGCTTAGAGCGGGGGGGATACAATGAGCAGTTCTTC. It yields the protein CASSLERGGYNEQFF.

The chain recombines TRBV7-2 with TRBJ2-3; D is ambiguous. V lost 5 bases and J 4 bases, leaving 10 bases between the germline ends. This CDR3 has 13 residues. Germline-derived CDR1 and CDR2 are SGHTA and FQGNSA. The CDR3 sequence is CASSPQAPDTQYF. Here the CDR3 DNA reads TGTGCCAGCAGCCCTCAAGCCCCAGATACGCAGTATTTT.

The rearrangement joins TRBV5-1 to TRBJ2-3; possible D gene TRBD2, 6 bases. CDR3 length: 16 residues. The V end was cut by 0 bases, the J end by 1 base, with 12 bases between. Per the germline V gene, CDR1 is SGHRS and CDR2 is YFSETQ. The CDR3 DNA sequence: TGCGCCAGCAGCTTGGCCGGGACTCCGGGCACAGATACGCAGTATTTT. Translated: CASSLAGTPGTDTQYF.

The CDR3 DNA is TGTGCCAGCATCTCGACTAGCGGGGGCCACTACGAGCAGTACTTC. It yields the protein CASISTSGGHYEQYF. The chain combines TRBV28 with TRBJ2-7; 12 nucleotides agree with TRBD2. The ends lost 7 bases at V and 3 bases at J; junction bases unmatched: 7. This CDR3 has 15 amino acids. Germline V lookup: CDR1 MDHEN, CDR2 SYDVKM.

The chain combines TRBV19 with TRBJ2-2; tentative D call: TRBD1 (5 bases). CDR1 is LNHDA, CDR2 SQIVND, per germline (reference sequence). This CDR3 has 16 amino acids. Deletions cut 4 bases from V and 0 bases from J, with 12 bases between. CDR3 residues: CASSKGSTPNTGELFF. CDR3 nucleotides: TGTGCCAGTAGTAAGGGGTCGACGCCGAACACCGGGGAGCTGTTTTTT.

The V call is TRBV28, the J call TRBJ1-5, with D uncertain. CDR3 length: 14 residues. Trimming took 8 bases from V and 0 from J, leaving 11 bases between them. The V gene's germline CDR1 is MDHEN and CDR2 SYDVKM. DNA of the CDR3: TGTGCCAGCCTATTTTCGGTTAGCAATCAGCCCCAGCATTTT. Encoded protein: CASLFSVSNQPQHF. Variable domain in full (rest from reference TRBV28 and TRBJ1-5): DVKVTQSSRYLVKRTGEKVFLECVQDMDHENMFWYRQDPGLGLRLIYFSYDVKMKEKGDIPEGYSVSREKKERFSLILESASTNQTSMYLCASLFSVSNQPQHFGDGTRLSIL.

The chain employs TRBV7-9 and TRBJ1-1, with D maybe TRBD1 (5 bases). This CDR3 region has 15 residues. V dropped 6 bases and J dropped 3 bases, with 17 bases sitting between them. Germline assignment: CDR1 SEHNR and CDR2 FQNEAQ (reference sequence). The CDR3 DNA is TGTGCCAGCAGGGACCCTCCCAGGGAATACACTGAAGCTTTCTTT. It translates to CASRDPPREYTEAFF.

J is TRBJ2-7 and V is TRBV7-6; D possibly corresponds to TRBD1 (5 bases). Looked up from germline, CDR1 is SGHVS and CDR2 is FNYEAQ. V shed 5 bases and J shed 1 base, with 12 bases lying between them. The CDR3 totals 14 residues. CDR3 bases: TGTGCCAGCAGCCCAGGGTTTGGGTCCTACGAGCAGTACTTC. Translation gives CASSPGFGSYEQYF.